What follows are 3 T cell receptor beta chains derived from one specimen sequenced in a study of cytomegalovirus exposure and HLA in healthy donors. Use of 60 Vbeta and 13 Jbeta primers characterized the PCR. Assay: immunoSEQ multiplex PCR; the TCRdb copy retains only in-frame clones and omits some. The data hold 130,000 to 150,000 clones, with under 90% observed a single time. Sequenced sample: PBMCs. The receptors stem from a boy under 10 years old in good health and CMV-seronegative.

The V and J genes are TRBV4-1 and TRBJ1-6; TRBD1 might be the D (5 bases). The CDR3 is 16 amino acids. V was cut by 0 bases and J by 7 bases, with 13 bases left in between. Germline CDR1 and CDR2: MGHRA and YSYEKL. The CDR3 coding sequence is TGCGCCAGCAGCCAAGATCACGCAGGGCGGAATTCACCCCTCCACTTT. Residues: CASSQDHAGRNSPLHF.

The chain combines TRBV7-7 with TRBJ2-7, with D unresolved. V lost 5 bases and J lost 0, with 11 bases in between. Germline V lookup: CDR1 SSHAT, CDR2 FNYEAQ (reference sequence). This CDR3 is 14 amino acids long. The DNA of the CDR3 is TGTGCCAGCAGCCTTTATCTCAGCTCCTACGAGCAGTACTTC. As protein: CASSLYLSSYEQYF.

The V call is TRBV9, the J call TRBJ2-2; D may be TRBD1 (5 bases). Germline V gene data show CDR1 as SGDLS and CDR2 as YYNGEE. V lost 0 bases and J 0 bases, leaving 6 bases between the germline ends. CDR3 length: 15 amino acids. CDR3 nucleotides: TGTGCCAGCAGCGTAGTAGGGGCGAACACCGGGGAGCTGTTTTTT. This sequence encodes CASSVVGANTGELFF.